A few counts support the clone carrying this TCR beta chain. Its cognate antigen is unknown. This record comes from a study of beta chain features in type 1 diabetes. Every bit of the isolated RNA underwent reverse transcription, so sequencing read expressed TCRB transcripts. Naive, central memory and regulatory T cell samples produced a mean of about 4 million reads. Assay: immunoSEQ multiplex PCR; the TCRdb copy retains only in-frame clones and omits some. The sample yields hundreds of thousands of clones, about an eighth seen once. This CDR3 has 17 residues. Germline V gene lookup returns CDR1 LGHNA and CDR2 YSLEER. J was trimmed by 4 bases and V by 3 bases; bases with no gene match: 6. Study-wide findings and caveats: A pattern of fewer insertions and more deletions at VDJ junctions was seen in type 1 diabetes patients. It was among patients, rather than healthy donors, that naive, central memory and Treg TCRB repertoires appeared more similar.

Roughly 100 mL of blood, on average, came from one heparinised draw per donor. The TCR sequence derives from a young woman in good health. What was sequenced was naive CD4+ T cells from blood. The rearrangement links TRBV4-3 to TRBJ2-6, with 10 bases identical to TRBD1. CDR3 sequence (DNA): TGCGCCAGCAGCCAGGGGACAGGGGACTCCGGGGCCAACGTCCTGACTTTC. Protein product: CASSQGTGDSGANVLTF.